This entry describes one T cell receptor beta chain. The data originate from a study of blood T cell repertoires in COVID-19. Study-level information: The analysed material was cDNA or gDNA that came from T cells, B-cell-depleted T cells, or PBMCs.

Per the original methods: How many nucleated cells were present was estimated from reference gene primer amplification. Profiled with immunoSEQ multiplex PCR; TCRdb holds only in-frame clones, not every one. V, J and clone size derive from that table, while D and trimming were established from the DNA sequence. The top ten hold more than 9% of the sample, which has 200,000 or so clones, 70% to 90% seen once. The sequence was obtained from a woman of 80 years or more with acute or convalescent COVID-19. Sequenced: peripheral blood.

In nucleotides, the CDR3 is TGTGCCATCAGTTTGGGGACAGGGGATCAGCCCCAGCATTTT. It yields the protein CAISLGTGDQPQHF. The V call is TRBV10-3, the J call TRBJ1-5; the match to TRBD1 covers 10 bases. V lost 5 bases, J lost 5 bases, and 3 bases stayed unmatched. Germline CDR1 and CDR2: ENHRY and SYGVKD. The CDR3 sequence is 14 residues long.